Sequencing of this TCR beta chain was carried out in a study of control samples from healthy donors and cancer patients. CDR1 and CDR2 from the germline V gene are SGHTA and FQGTGA. V dropped 5 bases and J dropped 2; count of bases not matched to a gene: 6. This CDR3 is 16 amino acids long. Generated by immunoSEQ multiplex PCR, the TCRdb table keeps only in-frame clones and is missing some. The sample consists of 100,000 to 150,000 clones, over 75% of them appearing once. This sequence originates from a man aged 18 to 35 in good health. The V gene is TRBV7-3, the J gene TRBJ2-3; 11 nucleotides align to TRBD2. The sequencing sample was made of blood. CDR3 in DNA: TGTGCCAGCAGCCGGGGACTAGCGGCCATCACAGATACGCAGTATTTT. This gives the protein CASSRGLAAITDTQYF. Full variable domain (missing parts from reference TRBV7-3 and TRBJ2-3): GAGVSQTPSNKVTEKGKYVELRCDPISGHTALYWYRQSLGQGPEFLIYFQGTGAADDSGLPNDRFFAVRPEGSVSTLKIQRTERGDSAVYLCASSRGLAAITDTQYFGPGTRLTVL.